Shown below are 5 T cell receptor beta chains from a single sample sequenced in a study of blood T cell repertoires in COVID-19. Repertoires were generated with immunoSEQ multiplex PCR, while TCRdb's copy carries only in-frame clones and drops some. This table holds fewer than 250,000 clones, 84% found once. Sequencing used PBMCs or T cells enriched from blood (not recorded which). Every receptor here comes from a man between 60 and 70 years old who had recovered from COVID-19.

The V gene is TRBV2, the J gene TRBJ2-1; D is uncertain. The V gene lost 5 bases and the J gene lost 2 bases, with 7 bases spanning the gap. The CDR3 spans 13 residues. Germline loops: CDR1 SNHLY, CDR2 FYNNEI. The CDR3 coding sequence is TGTGCCAGCAGTTCAGCGACCTACAATGAGCAGTTCTTC. Protein: CASSSATYNEQFF.

V and J are TRBV19 and TRBJ1-2; TRBD1 might be the D (6 bases). Trimming cost V 4 bases and J 5 bases, with 17 bases left between them. From germline, CDR1 is LNHDA and CDR2 SQIVND (reference sequence). The CDR3 has 15 residues. CDR3 in amino acids: CASSNLAGEGYGYTF. CDR3 nucleotides: TGTGCCAGTAGTAATTTGGCAGGGGAGGGGTATGGCTACACCTTC.

The chain is built from TRBV24-1 and TRBJ1-5; D gene ambiguous. This CDR3 contains 13 residues. With 4 bases removed from V and 6 bases from J, the gap between germline ends came to 9 bases. Germline-derived CDR1 and CDR2 are KGHDR and SFDVKD. The CDR3 here is CATSDRESQPQHF. The CDR3 bases are TGTGCCACCAGTGACCGGGAGAGTCAGCCCCAGCATTTT.

The chain couples TRBV5-1 to TRBJ2-1; weak D call: TRBD2 (6 bases). There are 14 residues in the CDR3. With 3 bases removed from V and 7 bases from J, the gap between germline ends came to 14 bases. Germline CDR1 and CDR2: SGHRS and YFSETQ. DNA of the CDR3: TGCGCCAGCAGCTCCCGACCGGGAGCTAATGAGCAGTTCTTC. It translates to CASSSRPGANEQFF.

This clone appeared a few times. The J gene is TRBJ2-3, the V gene TRBV11-3; 8 nucleotides line up with TRBD2. J lost 2 bases, V lost 1 base, and 2 bases had no gene match. Germline assignment: CDR1 SGHNT and CDR2 YENEEA. CDR3 size: 15 residues. CDR3: CASSLGRGDTDTQYF. Written as DNA, the CDR3 is TGTGCCAGCAGCTTAGGGCGGGGGGACACAGATACGCAGTATTTT.